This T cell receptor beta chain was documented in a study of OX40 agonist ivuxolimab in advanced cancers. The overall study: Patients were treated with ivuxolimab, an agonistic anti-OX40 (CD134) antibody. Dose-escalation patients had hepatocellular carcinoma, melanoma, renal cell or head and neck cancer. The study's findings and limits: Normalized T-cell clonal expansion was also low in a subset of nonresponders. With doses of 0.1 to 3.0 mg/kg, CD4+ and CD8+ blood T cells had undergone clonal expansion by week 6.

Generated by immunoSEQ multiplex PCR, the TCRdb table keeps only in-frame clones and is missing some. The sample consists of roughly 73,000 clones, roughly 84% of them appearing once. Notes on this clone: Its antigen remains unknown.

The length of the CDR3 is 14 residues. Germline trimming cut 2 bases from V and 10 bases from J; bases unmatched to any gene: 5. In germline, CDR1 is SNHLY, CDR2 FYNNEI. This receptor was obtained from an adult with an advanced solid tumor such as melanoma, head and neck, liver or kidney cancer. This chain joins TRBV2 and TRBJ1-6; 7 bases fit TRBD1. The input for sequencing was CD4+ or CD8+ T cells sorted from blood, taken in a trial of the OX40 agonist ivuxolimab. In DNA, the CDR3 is TGTGCCAGCAGTGAAAACAGGGGTCTCTCACCCCTCCACTTT. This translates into CASSENRGLSPLHF.